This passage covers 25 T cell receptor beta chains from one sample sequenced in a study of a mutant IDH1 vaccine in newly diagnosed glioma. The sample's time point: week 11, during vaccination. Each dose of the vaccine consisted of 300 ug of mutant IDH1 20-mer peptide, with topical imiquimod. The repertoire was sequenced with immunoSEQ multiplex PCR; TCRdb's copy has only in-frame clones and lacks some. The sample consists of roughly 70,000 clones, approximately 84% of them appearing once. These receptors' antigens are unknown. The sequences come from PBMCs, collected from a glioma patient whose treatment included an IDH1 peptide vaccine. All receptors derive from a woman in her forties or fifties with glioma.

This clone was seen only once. CDR3 DNA sequence: TGTGCCAGCAGCTTAACAGACGCTGAAGCTTTCTTT. Its protein product is CASSLTDAEAFF. The chain links TRBV5-5 to TRBJ1-1; D gene uncertain. The CDR3 covers 12 residues. The V and J ends lost 2 bases and 6 bases respectively, with 8 bases between them. Germline assignment: CDR1 SGHKS and CDR2 YYEKEE (reference sequence).

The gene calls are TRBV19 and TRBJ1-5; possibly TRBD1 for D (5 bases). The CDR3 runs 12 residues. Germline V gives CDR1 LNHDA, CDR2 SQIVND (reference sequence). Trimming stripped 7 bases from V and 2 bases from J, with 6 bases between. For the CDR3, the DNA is TGTGCCAGTAAGACAGGCAATCAGCCCCAGCATTTT. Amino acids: CASKTGNQPQHF.

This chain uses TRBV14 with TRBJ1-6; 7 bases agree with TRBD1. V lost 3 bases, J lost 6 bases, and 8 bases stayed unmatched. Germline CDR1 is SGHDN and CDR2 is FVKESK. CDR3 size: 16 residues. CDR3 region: CASSQGRGASNSPLHF. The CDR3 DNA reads TGTGCCAGCAGCCAGGGCAGGGGGGCGAGTAATTCACCCCTCCACTTT.

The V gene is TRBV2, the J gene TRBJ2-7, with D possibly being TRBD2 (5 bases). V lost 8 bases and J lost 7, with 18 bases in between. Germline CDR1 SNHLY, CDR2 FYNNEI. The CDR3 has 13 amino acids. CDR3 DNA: TGTGCCAGCCTAACTGACTCATCGGGGGAGCAGTACTTC. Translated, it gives CASLTDSSGEQYF.

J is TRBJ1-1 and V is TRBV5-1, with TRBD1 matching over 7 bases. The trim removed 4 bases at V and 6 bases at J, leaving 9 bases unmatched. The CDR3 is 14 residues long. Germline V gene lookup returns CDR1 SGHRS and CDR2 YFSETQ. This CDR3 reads CASSVTGRRAEAFF. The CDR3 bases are TGCGCCAGCAGCGTGACAGGGAGGAGAGCTGAAGCTTTCTTT.

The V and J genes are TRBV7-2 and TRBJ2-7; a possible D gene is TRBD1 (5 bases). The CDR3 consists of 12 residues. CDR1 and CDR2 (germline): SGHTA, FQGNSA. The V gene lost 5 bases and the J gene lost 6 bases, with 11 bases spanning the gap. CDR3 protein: CASSRDRREQYF. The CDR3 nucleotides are TGTGCCAGCAGCCGAGACAGACGCGAGCAGTACTTC.

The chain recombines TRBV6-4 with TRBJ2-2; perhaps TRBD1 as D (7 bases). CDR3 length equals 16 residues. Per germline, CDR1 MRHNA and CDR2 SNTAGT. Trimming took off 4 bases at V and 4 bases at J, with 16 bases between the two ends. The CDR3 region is CASSGQGGIVTGELFF. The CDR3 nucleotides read TGTGCCAGCAGTGGACAGGGAGGAATTGTCACCGGGGAGCTGTTTTTT.

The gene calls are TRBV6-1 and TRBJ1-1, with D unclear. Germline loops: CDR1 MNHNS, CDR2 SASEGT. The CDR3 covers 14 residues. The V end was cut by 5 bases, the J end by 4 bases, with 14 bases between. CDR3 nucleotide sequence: TGTGCCAGCAGTCCTCCCCGGGATGGCACTGAAGCTTTCTTT. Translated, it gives CASSPPRDGTEAFF.

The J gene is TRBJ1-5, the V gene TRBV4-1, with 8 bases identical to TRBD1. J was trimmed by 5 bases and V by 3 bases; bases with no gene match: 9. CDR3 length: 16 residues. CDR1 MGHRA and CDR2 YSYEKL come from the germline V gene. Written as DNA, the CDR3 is TGCGCCAGCAGCCACACAGGGGGAGGGCGAGATCAGCCCCAGCATTTT. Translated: CASSHTGGGRDQPQHF.

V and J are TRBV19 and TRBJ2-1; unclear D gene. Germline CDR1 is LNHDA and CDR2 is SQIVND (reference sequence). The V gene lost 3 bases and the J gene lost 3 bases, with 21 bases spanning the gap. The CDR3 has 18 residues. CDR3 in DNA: TGTGCCAGTAGTATGATACCCACGACATCCCTGGGCTACAATGAGCAGTTCTTC. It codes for CASSMIPTTSLGYNEQFF.

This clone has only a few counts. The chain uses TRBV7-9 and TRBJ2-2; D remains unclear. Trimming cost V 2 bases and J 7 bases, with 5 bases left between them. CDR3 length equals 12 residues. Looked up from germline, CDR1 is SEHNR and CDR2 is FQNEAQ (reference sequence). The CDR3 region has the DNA TGTGCCAGCAGCTTATCGCTCGGGGAGCTGTTTTTT. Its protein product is CASSLSLGELFF. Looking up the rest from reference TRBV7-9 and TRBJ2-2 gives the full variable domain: DTGVSQNPRHKITKRGQNVTFRCDPISEHNRLYWYRQTLGQGPEFLTYFQNEAQLEKSRLLSDRFSAERPKGSFSTLEIQRTEQGDSAMYLCASSLSLGELFFGEGSRLTVL.

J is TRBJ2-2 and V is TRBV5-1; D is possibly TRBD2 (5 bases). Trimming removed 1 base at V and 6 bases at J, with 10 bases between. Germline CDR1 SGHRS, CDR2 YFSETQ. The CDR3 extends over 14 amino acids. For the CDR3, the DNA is TGCGCCAGCAGCTTGCGTAGCGCCGCCGGGGAGCTGTTTTTT. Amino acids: CASSLRSAAGELFF. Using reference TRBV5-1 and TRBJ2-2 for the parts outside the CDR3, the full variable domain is KAGVTQTPRYLIKTRGQQVTLSCSPISGHRSVSWYQQTPGQGLQFLFEYFSETQRNKGNFPGRFSGRQFSNSRSEMNVSTLELGDSALYLCASSLRSAAGELFFGEGSRLTVL.

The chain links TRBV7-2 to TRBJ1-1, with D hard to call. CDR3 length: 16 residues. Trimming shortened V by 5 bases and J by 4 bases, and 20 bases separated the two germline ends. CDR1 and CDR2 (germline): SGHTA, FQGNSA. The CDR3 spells CASSGSRLGRTTEAFF. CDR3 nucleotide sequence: TGTGCCAGCAGCGGTAGCCGCTTGGGCCGAACCACTGAAGCTTTCTTT.

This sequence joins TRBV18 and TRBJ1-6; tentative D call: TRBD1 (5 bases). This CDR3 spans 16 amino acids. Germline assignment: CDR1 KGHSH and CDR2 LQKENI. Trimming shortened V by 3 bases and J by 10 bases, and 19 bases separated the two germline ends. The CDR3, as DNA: TGTGCCAGCTCACCGGAGTCCGGGGGGTTAGGGTCACCCCTCCACTTT. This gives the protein CASSPESGGLGSPLHF.

CDR3 in DNA: TGTGCCAGTAGTATCCCCCAACAGACCCCGGGTGGCTACACCTTC. It specifies CASSIPQQTPGGYTF. The V and J genes are TRBV19 and TRBJ1-2; D is uncertain. The germline gives CDR1 LNHDA, CDR2 SQIVND (reference sequence). The CDR3 has 15 residues. V was pared by 3 bases and J by 7 bases, with 18 bases between.

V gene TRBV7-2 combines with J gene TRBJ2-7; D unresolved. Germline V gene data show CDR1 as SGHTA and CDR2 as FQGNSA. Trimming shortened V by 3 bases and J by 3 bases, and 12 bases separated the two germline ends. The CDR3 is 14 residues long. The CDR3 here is CASSFQGISYEQYF. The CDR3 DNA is TGTGCCAGCAGCTTTCAAGGAATTAGCTACGAGCAGTACTTC. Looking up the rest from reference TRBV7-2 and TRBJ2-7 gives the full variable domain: GAGVSQSPSNKVTEKGKDVELRCDPISGHTALYWYRQSLGQGLEFLIYFQGNSAPDKSGLPSDRFSAERTGGSVSTLTIQRTQQEDSAVYLCASSFQGISYEQYFGPGTRLTVT.

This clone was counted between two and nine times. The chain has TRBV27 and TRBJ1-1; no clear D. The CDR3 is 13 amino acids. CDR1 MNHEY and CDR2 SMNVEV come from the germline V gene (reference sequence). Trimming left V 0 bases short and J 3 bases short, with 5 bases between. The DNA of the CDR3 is TGTGCCAGCAGTTTATCGTCGGACACTGAAGCTTTCTTT. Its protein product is CASSLSSDTEAFF.

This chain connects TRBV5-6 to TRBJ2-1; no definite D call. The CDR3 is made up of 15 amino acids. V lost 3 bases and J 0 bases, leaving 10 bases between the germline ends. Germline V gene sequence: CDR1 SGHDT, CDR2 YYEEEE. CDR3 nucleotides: TGTGCCAGCAGCTCCGGGCCACACTCCTACAATGAGCAGTTCTTC. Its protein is CASSSGPHSYNEQFF.

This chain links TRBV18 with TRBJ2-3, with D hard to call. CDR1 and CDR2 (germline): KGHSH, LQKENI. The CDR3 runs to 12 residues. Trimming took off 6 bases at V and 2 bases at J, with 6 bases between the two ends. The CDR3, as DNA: TGTGCCAGCTCCCGATCCACAGATACGCAGTATTTT. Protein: CASSRSTDTQYF.

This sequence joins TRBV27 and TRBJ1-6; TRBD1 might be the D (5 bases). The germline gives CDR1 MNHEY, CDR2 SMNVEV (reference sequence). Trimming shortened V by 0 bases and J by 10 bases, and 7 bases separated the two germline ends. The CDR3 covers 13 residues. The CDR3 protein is CASSLSTVSPLHF. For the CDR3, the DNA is TGTGCCAGCAGTTTATCGACAGTCTCACCCCTCCACTTT.

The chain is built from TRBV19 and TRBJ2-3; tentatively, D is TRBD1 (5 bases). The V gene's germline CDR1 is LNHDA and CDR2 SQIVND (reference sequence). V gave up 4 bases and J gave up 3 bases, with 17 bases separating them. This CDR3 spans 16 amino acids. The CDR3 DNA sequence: TGTGCCAGTAGTACCTCCGAGCAGGGTTTTACAGATACGCAGTATTTT. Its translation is CASSTSEQGFTDTQYF.

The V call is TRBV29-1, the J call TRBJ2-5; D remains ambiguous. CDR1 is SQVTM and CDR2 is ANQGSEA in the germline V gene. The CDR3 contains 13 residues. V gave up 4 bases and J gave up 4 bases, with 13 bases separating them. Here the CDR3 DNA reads TGCAGCGTTGCAAACCGTATGAGAGAGACCCAGTACTTC. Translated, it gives CSVANRMRETQYF. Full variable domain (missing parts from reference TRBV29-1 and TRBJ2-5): SAVISQKPSRDICQRGTSLTIQCQVDSQVTMMFWYRQQPGQSLTLIATANQGSEATYESGFVIDKFPISRPNLTFSTLTVSNMSPEDSSIYLCSVANRMRETQYFGPGTRLLVL.

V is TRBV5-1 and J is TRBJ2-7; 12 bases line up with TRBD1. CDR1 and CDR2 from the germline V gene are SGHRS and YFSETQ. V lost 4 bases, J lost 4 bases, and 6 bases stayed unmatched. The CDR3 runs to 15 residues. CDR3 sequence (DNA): TGCGCCAGCAGCGAAGGGACAGGGGGCATTTACGAGCAGTACTTC. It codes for CASSEGTGGIYEQYF.

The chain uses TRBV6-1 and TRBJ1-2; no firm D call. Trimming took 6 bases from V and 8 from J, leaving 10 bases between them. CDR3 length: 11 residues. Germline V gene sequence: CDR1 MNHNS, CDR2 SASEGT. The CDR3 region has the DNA TGTGCCAGCAGAGAGAGCGTGGGCTACACCTTC. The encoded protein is CASRESVGYTF.

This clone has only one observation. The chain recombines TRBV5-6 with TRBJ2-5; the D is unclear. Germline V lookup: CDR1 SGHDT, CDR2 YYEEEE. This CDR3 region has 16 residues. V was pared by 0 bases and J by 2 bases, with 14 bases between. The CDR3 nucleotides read TGTGCCAGCAGCTTGGCCGGGTCAGCGCAGCAAGAGACCCAGTACTTC. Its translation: CASSLAGSAQQETQYF.